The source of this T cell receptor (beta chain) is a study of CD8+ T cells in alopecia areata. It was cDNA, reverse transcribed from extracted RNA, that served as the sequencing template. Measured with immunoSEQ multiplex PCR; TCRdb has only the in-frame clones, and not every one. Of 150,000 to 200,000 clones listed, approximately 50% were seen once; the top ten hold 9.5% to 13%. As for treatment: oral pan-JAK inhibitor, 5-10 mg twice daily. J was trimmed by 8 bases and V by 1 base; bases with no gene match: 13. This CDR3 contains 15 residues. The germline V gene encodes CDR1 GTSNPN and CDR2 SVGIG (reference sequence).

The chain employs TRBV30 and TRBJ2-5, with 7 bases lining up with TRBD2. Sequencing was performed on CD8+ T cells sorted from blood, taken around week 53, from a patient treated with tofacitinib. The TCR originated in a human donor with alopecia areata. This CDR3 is CAWSASWPPAGTQYF. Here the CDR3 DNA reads TGTGCCTGGAGTGCCTCTTGGCCCCCAGCGGGAACCCAGTACTTC.